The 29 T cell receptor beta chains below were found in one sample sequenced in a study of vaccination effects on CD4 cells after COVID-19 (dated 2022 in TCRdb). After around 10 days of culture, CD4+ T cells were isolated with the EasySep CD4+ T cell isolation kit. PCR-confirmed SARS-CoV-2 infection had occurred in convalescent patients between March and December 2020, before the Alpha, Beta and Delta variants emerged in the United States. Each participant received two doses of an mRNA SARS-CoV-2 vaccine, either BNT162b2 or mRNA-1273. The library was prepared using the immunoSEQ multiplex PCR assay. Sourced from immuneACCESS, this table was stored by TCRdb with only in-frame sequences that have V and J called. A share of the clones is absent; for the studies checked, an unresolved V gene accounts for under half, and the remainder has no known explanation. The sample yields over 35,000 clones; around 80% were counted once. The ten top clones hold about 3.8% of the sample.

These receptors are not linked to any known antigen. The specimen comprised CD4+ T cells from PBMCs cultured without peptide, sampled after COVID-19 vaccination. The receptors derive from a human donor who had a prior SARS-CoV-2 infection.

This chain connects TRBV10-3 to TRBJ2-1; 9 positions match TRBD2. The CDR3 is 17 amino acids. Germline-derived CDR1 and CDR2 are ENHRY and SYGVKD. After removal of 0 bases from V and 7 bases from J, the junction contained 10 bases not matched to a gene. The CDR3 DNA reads TGTGCCATCAGTGAGTCTCTTGGACTAGCGTTATCAAATGAGCAGTTCTTC. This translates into CAISESLGLALSNEQFF.

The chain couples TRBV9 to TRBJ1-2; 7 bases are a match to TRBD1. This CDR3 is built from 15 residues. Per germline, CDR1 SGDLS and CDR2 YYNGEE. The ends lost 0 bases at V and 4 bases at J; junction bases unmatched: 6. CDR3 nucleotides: TGTGCCAGCAGCGTAGCTGGCAGGGGGTTCTATGGCTACACCTTC. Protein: CASSVAGRGFYGYTF.

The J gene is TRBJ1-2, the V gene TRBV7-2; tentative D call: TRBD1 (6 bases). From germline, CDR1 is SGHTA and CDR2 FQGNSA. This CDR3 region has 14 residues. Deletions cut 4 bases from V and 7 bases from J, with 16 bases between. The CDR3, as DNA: TGTGCCAGCAGCTCCCGGGACAAAGTAGCTGGCTACACCTTC. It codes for CASSSRDKVAGYTF.

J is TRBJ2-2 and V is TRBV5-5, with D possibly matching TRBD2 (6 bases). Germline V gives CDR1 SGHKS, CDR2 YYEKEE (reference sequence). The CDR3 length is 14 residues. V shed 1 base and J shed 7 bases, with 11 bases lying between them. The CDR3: CASSLRREHGELFF. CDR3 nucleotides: TGTGCCAGCAGCTTGCGGAGGGAACACGGGGAGCTGTTTTTT. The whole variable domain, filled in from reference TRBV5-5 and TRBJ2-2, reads DAGVTQSPTHLIKTRGQQVTLRCSPISGHKSVSWYQQVLGQGPQFIFQYYEKEERGRGNFPDRFSARQFPNYSSELNVNALLLGDSALYLCASSLRREHGELFFGEGSRLTVL.

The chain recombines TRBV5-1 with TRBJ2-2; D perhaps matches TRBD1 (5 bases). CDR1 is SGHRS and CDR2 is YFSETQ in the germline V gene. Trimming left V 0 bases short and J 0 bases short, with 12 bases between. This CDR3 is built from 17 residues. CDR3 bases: TGCGCCAGCAGCTTGGCTGCAGACAGTCCGAACACCGGGGAGCTGTTTTTT. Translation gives CASSLAADSPNTGELFF.

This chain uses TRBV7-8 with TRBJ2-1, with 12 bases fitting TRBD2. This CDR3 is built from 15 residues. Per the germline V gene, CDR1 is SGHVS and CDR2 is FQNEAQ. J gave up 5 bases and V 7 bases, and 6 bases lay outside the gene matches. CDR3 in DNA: TGTGCCAGCACCAAAGGACTAGCGGGAAACAATGAGCAGTTCTTC. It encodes CASTKGLAGNNEQFF.

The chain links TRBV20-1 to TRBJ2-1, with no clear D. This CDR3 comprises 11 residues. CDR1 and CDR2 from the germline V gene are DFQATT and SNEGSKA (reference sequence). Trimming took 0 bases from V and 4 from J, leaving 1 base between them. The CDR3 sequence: CSAREYNEQFF. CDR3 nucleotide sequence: TGCAGTGCTAGAGAGTACAATGAGCAGTTCTTC.

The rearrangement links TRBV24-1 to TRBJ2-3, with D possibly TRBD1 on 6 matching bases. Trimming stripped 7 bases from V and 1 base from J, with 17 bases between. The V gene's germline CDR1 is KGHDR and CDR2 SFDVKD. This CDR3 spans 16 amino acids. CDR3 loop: CATSDDRGGGTDTQYF. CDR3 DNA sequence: TGTGCCACCAGCGACGATCGAGGGGGAGGCACAGATACGCAGTATTTT.

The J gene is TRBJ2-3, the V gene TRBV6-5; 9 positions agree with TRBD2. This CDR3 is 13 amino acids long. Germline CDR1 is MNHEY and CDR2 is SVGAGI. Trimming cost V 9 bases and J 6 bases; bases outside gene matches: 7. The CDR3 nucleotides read TGTGCCAGAGCGGGGGGAGTACTTGATACGCAGTATTTT. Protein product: CARAGGVLDTQYF.

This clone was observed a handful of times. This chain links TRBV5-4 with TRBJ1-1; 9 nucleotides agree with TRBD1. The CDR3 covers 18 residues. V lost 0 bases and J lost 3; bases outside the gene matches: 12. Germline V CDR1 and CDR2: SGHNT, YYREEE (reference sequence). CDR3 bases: TGTGCCAGCAGCTTGGGGGGTTTGACAGGGGGAGCGTACACTGAAGCTTTCTTT. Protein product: CASSLGGLTGGAYTEAFF.

CDR3: CASSRTDSGANVLTF. The DNA of the CDR3 is TGTGCCAGCAGCAGGACAGATTCTGGGGCCAACGTCCTGACTTTC. The rearrangement joins TRBV2 to TRBJ2-6; D is possibly TRBD1 (6 bases). The germline V gene has CDR1 SNHLY and CDR2 FYNNEI. This CDR3 comprises 15 residues. Trimming pared 6 bases from V and 1 base from J, leaving 10 bases between.

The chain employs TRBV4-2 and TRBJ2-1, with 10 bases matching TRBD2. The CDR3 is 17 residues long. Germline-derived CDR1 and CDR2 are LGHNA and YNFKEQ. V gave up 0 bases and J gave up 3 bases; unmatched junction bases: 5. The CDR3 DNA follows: TGTGCCAGCAGCCAAGATCCAGCGGGAGGGCGCTACAATGAGCAGTTCTTC. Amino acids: CASSQDPAGGRYNEQFF.

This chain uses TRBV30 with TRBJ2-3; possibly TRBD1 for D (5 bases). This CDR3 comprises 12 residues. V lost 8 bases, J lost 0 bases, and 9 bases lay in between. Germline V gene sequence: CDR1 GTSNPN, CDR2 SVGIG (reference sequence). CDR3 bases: TGTGCCCTGACAGCAAGCACAGATACGCAGTATTTT. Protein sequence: CALTASTDTQYF. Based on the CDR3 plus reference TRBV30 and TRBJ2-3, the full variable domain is SQTIHQWPATLVQPVGSPLSLECTVEGTSNPNLYWYRQAAGRGLQLLFYSVGIGQISSEVPQNLSASRPQDRQFILSSKKLLLSDSGFYLCALTASTDTQYFGPGTRLTVL.

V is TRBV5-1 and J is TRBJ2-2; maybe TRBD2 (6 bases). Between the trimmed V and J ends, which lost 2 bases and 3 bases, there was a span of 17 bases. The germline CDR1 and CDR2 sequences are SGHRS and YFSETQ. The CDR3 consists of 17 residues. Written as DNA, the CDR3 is TGCGCCAGCAGCTTTACCACCAGACTAGTCGACACCGGGGAGCTGTTTTTT. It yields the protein CASSFTTRLVDTGELFF.

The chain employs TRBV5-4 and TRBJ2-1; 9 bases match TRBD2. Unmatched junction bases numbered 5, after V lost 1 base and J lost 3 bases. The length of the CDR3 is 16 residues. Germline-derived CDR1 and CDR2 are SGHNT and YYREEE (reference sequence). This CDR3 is CASSLSLAGSYNEQFF. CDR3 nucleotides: TGTGCCAGCAGCTTGTCACTAGCGGGTAGCTACAATGAGCAGTTCTTC.

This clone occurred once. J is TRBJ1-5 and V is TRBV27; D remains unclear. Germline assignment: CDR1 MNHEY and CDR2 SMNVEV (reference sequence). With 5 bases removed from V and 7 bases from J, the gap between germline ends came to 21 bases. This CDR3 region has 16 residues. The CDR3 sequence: CASSLPFLRDGQPQHF. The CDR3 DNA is TGTGCCAGCAGTCTCCCTTTCCTAAGGGATGGCCAGCCCCAGCATTTT.

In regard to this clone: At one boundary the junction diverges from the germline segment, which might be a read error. The CDR3 nucleotides read TGTGCCAGCAGCCACTACAGCGGCACCTTCCTAGACTTC. Its translation is CASSHYSGTFLDF. This chain joins TRBV3-1 (or the pseudogene TRBV3-2) and TRBJ1-2; D unclear. CDR1 and CDR2 (germline): LGHDT, YNNKEL (reference sequence). The CDR3 spans 13 residues.

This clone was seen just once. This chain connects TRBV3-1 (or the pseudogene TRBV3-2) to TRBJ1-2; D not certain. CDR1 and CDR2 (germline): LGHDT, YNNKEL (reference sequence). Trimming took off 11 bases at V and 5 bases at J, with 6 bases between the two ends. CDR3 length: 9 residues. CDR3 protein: CASQYGYTF. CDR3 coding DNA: TGTGCCTCACAATATGGCTACACCTTC.

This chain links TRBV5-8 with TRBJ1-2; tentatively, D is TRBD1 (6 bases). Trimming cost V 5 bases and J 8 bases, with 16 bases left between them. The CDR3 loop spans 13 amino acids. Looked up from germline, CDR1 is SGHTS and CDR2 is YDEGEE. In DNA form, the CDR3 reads TGTGCCAGCAGGATCACAGGGATGGGAGGCTACACCTTC. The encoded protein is CASRITGMGGYTF.

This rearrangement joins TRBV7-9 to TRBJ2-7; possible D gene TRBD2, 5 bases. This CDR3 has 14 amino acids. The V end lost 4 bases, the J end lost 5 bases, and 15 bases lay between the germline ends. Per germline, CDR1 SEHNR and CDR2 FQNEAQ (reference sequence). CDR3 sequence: CASSSPGDTDEQYF. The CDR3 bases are TGTGCCAGCAGCTCTCCCGGGGATACTGACGAGCAGTACTTC. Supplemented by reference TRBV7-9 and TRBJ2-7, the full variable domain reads DTGVSQNPRHKITKRGQNVTFRCDPISEHNRLYWYRQTLGQGPEFLTYFQNEAQLEKSRLLSDRFSAERPKGSFSTLEIQRTEQGDSAMYLCASSSPGDTDEQYFGPGTRLTVT.

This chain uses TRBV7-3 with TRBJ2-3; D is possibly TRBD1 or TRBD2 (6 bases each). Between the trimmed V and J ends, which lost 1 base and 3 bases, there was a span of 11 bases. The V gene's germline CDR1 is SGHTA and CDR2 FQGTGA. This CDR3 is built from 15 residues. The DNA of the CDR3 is TGTGCCAGCAGCTTAAATGGGGGGCGGACAGATACGCAGTATTTT. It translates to CASSLNGGRTDTQYF. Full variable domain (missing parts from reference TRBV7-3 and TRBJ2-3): GAGVSQTPSNKVTEKGKYVELRCDPISGHTALYWYRQSLGQGPEFLIYFQGTGAADDSGLPNDRFFAVRPEGSVSTLKIQRTERGDSAVYLCASSLNGGRTDTQYFGPGTRLTVL.

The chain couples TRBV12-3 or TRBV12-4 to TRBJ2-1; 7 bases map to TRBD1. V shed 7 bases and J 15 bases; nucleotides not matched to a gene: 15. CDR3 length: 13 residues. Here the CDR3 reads CASTTRTGHAGFF. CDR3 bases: TGTGCCAGCACCACCAGGACAGGACATGCGGGGTTCTTC.

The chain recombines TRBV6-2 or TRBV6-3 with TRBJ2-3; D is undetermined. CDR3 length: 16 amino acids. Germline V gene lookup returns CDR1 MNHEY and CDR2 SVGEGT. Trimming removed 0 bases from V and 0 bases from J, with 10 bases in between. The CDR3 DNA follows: TGTGCCAGCAGTTACTCGTTCGAGTATAGCACAGATACGCAGTATTTT. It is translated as CASSYSFEYSTDTQYF.

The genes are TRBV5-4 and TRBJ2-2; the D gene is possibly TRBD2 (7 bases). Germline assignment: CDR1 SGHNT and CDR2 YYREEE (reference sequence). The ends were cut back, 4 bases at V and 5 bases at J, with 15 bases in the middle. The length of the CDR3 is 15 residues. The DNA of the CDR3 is TGTGCCAGCAGCCCCGGAGGGGGGGGAACCGGGGAGCTGTTTTTT. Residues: CASSPGGGGTGELFF.

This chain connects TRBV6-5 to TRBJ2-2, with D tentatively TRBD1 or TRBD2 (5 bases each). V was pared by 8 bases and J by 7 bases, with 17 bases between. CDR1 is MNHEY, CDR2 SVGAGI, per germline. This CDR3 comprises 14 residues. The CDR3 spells CASPDGTRIGELFF. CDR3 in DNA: TGTGCCAGCCCCGACGGGACCCGTATCGGGGAGCTGTTTTTT.

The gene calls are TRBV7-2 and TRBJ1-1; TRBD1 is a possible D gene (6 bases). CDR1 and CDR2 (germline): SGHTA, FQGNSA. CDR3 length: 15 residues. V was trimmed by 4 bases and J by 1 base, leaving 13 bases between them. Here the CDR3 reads CASSSGGGRNTEAFF. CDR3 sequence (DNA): TGTGCCAGCAGCTCCGGCGGGGGCCGGAACACTGAAGCTTTCTTT.

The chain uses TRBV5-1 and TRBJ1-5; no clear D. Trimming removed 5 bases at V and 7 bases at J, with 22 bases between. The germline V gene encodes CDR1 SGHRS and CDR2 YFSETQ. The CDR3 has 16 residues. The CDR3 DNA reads TGCGCCAGCAGTGAGACCCCCACCACGGAGGGCCAGCCCCAGCATTTT. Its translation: CASSETPTTEGQPQHF.

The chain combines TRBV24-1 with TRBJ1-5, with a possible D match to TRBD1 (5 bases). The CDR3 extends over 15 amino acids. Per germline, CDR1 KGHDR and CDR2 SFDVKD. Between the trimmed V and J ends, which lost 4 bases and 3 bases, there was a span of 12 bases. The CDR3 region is CATSDQGPYNQPQHF. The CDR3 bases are TGTGCCACCAGTGACCAGGGACCGTACAATCAGCCCCAGCATTTT.

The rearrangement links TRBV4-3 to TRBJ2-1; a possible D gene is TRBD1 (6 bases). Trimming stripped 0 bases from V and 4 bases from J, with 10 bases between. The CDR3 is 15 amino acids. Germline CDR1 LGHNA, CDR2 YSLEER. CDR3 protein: CASSQERDIYNEQFF. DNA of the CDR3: TGCGCCAGCAGCCAAGAAAGGGACATATACAATGAGCAGTTCTTC.